This record covers a single TCR beta chain. Time point noted: patch test 3, about 24 weeks after DPC sensitization. Treatment specified: therapeutic diphenylcyclopropenone sensitization with weekly scalp DPC. Total RNA came from unfractionated whole blood. TCRdb reprocessed the RACE reads via MiXCR and lists one record per CDR3 protein. Of 70,000 or so distinct CDR3 sequences detected, 8.5% to 14% appear once; the ten largest clones hold roughly 1.5%. This entry belongs to a study of human T cells and chemical hapten exposure. V lost 1 base and J 6 bases, leaving 18 bases between the germline ends. CDR3 length: 15 residues. Germline V gene lookup returns CDR1 DFQATT and CDR2 SNEGSKA (reference sequence).

The TCR comes from a woman in her forties or fifties with alopecia areata. Some clones in this sample may be carry-over from other donors' samples. The sample consisted of whole blood, taken in connection with sensitization to the hapten diphenylcyclopropenone (DPC). This chain uses TRBV20-1 with TRBJ1-1; D possibly corresponds to TRBD1 (6 bases). Here the CDR3 DNA reads TGCAGTGCTAGAGCTCCGGGACATTTCAGGGCTGAAGCTTTCTTT. Its protein product is CSARAPGHFRAEAFF.